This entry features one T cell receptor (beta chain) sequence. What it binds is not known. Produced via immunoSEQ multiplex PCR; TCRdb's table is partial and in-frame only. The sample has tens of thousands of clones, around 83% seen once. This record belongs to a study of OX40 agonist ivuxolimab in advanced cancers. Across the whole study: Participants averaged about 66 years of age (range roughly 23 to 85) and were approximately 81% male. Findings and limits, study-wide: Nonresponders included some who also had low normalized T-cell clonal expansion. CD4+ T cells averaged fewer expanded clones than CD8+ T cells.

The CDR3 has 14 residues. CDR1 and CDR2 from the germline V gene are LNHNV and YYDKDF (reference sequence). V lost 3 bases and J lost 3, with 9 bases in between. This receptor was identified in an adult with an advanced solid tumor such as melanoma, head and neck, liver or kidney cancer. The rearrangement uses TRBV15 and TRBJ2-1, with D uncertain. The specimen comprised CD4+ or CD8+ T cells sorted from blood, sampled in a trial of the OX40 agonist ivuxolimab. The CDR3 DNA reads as TGTGCCACCAGCAGTAGTAGCATCTACAATGAGCAGTTCTTC. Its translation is CATSSSSIYNEQFF.